The present T cell receptor beta chain was sequenced within a study of T cell repertoires in cytomegalovirus infection. Background on the study: From public TCR beta signatures came an indication of both CMV infection and matching HLA type. The study, taken as a whole, reports: HLA-C-restricted CMV-specific TCR beta clonotypes prevailed in the ex vivo response.

This clonotype was counted many times. What it binds is not known. Looked up from germline, CDR1 is SGHTA and CDR2 is FQGNSA. V lost 5 bases, J lost 1 base, and 20 bases lay in between. The length of the CDR3 is 17 residues. TCRdb called the reads again in MiXCR, with one record for every CDR3 protein. The sample yields 630,000 or so distinct CDR3 sequences, roughly 26% seen once. Source material: CD8+ T cells from PBMCs. The rearrangement links TRBV7-2 to TRBJ1-1; no clear D gene. This sequence was found in a human donor in good health (CMV status not recorded). Some clones in this sample may be carry-over from other donors' samples. The CDR3 DNA reads TGTGCCAGCAGCGTCACGGTCCCCCCGCGGGGGAACACTGAAGCTTTCTTT. It yields the protein CASSVTVPPRGNTEAFF.